This TCR beta chain was captured by sequencing in a study of blood T cells in healthy people across ages. Whole-study findings and limits: Samples with more naive T cells showed higher observed beta diversity. Using unsorted PBMCs precluded a conclusive naive versus antigen-experienced comparison. With age, beta diversity per million T cells declined roughly linearly, significantly by 30 to 40.

Using a J-beta primer mix together with a sample-barcoded 5' primer, a second PCR was run for about 7 to 12 cycles. TCRdb re-called the 5' RACE reads through MiXCR, storing one row per CDR3 protein. Of about 1,400,000 distinct CDR3 sequences listed, around 39% are singletons. As regards this clonotype: Its matching antigen is unknown.

This CDR3 comprises 15 residues. J gave up 1 base and V 11 bases, and 13 bases lay outside the gene matches. Germline lookup yields CDR1 SNHLY and CDR2 FYNNEI. The TCR sequence derives from a woman aged 18-35 years in good health. Sequencing input: blood. The rearrangement links TRBV2 to TRBJ2-5, with TRBD2 matching over 7 bases. CDR3 DNA: TGTGCCGGCTCAAGGGAAACTAGCGTCCAAGAGACCCAGTACTTC. The encoded protein is CAGSRETSVQETQYF.